The clone carrying this T cell receptor (beta chain) was observed many times. Its antigen remains unidentified. CDR1 is SGHTA and CDR2 is FQGNSA in the germline V gene. The CDR3 extends over 15 amino acids. V lost 1 base and J lost 8; bases outside the gene matches: 10. The data were obtained in a study of CD8 T cells in ankylosing spondylitis. In TCRdb, the 5' RACE reads were re-called with MiXCR into one record per CDR3 protein. The data show 200,000 to 300,000 distinct CDR3 sequences, with over 8.5% seen just once and less than 7.5% held by the top ten. Study-wide points: Reportedly, matched ankylosing spondylitis synovial fluid was significantly enriched for disease-linked clones.

The clonotype originates from a male donor with ankylosing spondylitis or in good health (not recorded which). The rearrangement links TRBV7-2 to TRBJ1-2, with TRBD1 matching 7 bases. The specimen sequenced was blood, either unsorted or a sorted T cell fraction (not recorded which). This CDR3 is CASSLVGGGVNGYTF. The CDR3 DNA is TGTGCCAGCAGCTTAGTAGGAGGGGGCGTCAACGGCTACACCTTC.